The 4 T cell receptor beta chains below were found in one sample sequenced in a study of blood T cell repertoires in COVID-19. Method: immunoSEQ multiplex PCR; TCRdb's copy keeps in-frame clones and lacks some. Altogether more than 45,000 clones are present, about 88% being singletons, with the ten largest covering around 27%. Sequencing was done on a sample of peripheral blood. These receptors were obtained from a human donor in a cohort sampled during active COVID-19.

This chain connects TRBV7-3 to TRBJ2-1; D not certain. V lost 1 base and J 8 bases, leaving 9 bases between the germline ends. Germline V gene sequence: CDR1 SGHTA, CDR2 FQGTGA. The CDR3 is 13 residues long. The CDR3 sequence: CASSLNPTDEQFF. CDR3 nucleotides: TGTGCCAGCAGCTTAAACCCAACGGATGAGCAGTTCTTC. The complete variable domain, with remaining parts taken from reference TRBV7-3 and TRBJ2-1, reads GAGVSQTPSNKVTEKGKYVELRCDPISGHTALYWYRQSLGQGPEFLIYFQGTGAADDSGLPNDRFFAVRPEGSVSTLKIQRTERGDSAVYLCASSLNPTDEQFFGPGTRLTVL.

The chain employs TRBV30 and TRBJ2-2; D perhaps matches TRBD2 (5 bases). V was cut by 0 bases and J by 7 bases, with 15 bases left in between. From germline, CDR1 is GTSNPN and CDR2 SVGIG (reference sequence). There are 15 residues in the CDR3. CDR3 bases: TGTGCCTGGAGTGTACCCGGTACGGGGAACGGGGAGCTGTTTTTT. This gives the protein CAWSVPGTGNGELFF.

DNA of the CDR3: TGTGCCAGCAGCTTAGACCCCTGGGTAGCGGGGCCAGATACGCAGTATTTT. It specifies CASSLDPWVAGPDTQYF. The chain recombines TRBV7-8 with TRBJ2-3, with 8 positions matching TRBD2. CDR1 and CDR2 from the germline V gene are SGHVS and FQNEAQ. V lost 1 base, J lost 4 bases, and 10 bases stayed unmatched. The CDR3 extends over 17 amino acids. Full variable domain (remainder filled in from reference TRBV7-8 and TRBJ2-3): GAGVSQSPRYKVAKRGQDVALRCDPISGHVSLFWYQQALGQGPEFLTYFQNEAQLDKSGLPSDRFFAERPEGSVSTLKIQRTQQEDSAVYLCASSLDPWVAGPDTQYFGPGTRLTVL.

The chain combines TRBV5-6 with TRBJ1-3, with TRBD1 identical over 12 bases. The CDR3 runs to 14 residues. In germline, CDR1 is SGHDT, CDR2 YYEEEE. V gave up 3 bases and J gave up 5 bases; unmatched junction bases: 0. The CDR3 DNA reads TGTGCCAGCAGCTGGGACAGGGGGCGAAACACCATATATTTT. Residues: CASSWDRGRNTIYF.